Sequencing of this T cell receptor (beta chain) was carried out in a study of OX40 agonist ivuxolimab in advanced cancers. Study-level background: Patients were 82.7% male with ages about 20 to 79, mean about 60. General observations from the study: Partial responders receiving 0.1-3.0 mg/kg showed among the lowest clonal expansion. Relative to CD4+ cells, CD8+ T cells on average had more expanded clones.

Patients with autoimmune history or systemic immunosuppression were excluded. Only in-frame clones appear in the TCRdb table, and some are missing; sequencing was by immunoSEQ multiplex PCR. The repertoire holds about 70,000 clones, with approximately 81% as singletons. Concerning this clone: Its specificity is not known.

Per the germline V gene, CDR1 is MNHEY and CDR2 is SVGAGI. There are 15 residues in the CDR3. V dropped 2 bases and J dropped 7 bases, with 14 bases sitting between them. The origin of this receptor is an adult with an advanced solid tumor such as melanoma, head and neck, liver or kidney cancer. The input for sequencing was CD4+ or CD8+ T cells sorted from blood, taken in a trial of the OX40 agonist ivuxolimab. The V call is TRBV6-5, the J call TRBJ2-2; a weak D match, TRBD2 (5 bases). Here the CDR3 DNA reads TGTGCCAGCAGTTACAACTTTATCGGGGTCGGGGAGCTGTTTTTT. Its protein is CASSYNFIGVGELFF.